Listed here is a single T cell receptor beta chain. The antigen is unknown. Within the sample, other DNA sequences also encode this same CDR3. Sequencing used immunoSEQ multiplex PCR; TCRdb keeps in-frame clones, though not all of them. Among roughly 2.6 million clones listed, around 90% were seen once. The data are from a study of shared clonotypes between healthy human individuals. Study results and caveats: Rarefaction exposed incomplete sorted-subset sequencing despite large depth. Generally, estimated richness proved larger in naive subsets than it did in memory subsets. Non-shared clonotypes had lower generation probabilities than those shared by all four donors. Several donors showed sharing of about 4.7% of naive CD4 clonotypes.

V gave up 5 bases and J gave up 0 bases, with 7 bases separating them. Looked up from germline, CDR1 is MNHEY and CDR2 is SVGAGI. The CDR3 sequence is 14 residues long. The source is a young man in good health. Sequencing input: naive CD4+ T cells sorted from blood. Subset in this sample: CD45RA+ positively selected. V gene TRBV6-5 combines with J gene TRBJ1-4, with a possible D match to TRBD1 (5 bases). The CDR3 region is CASSRGATNEKLFF. CDR3 nucleotides: TGTGCCAGCAGTAGGGGCGCAACTAATGAAAAACTGTTTTTT.